These 6 T cell receptor beta chains originate from one sample sequenced in a study of blood T cell repertoires in COVID-19 (dated by TCRdb to 2020 to 2022). Library method: the immunoSEQ multiplex PCR assay. Imported from immuneACCESS, the table was reduced by TCRdb to in-frame sequences with V and J called. These copies leave out some clones; in studies compared against another copy, an unresolved V gene accounts for under half, and the cause of the remainder is not known. The sample table lists 150,000 or so clones, roughly 83% of them with a count of one. The ten largest make up around 5% of the sample. The sequencing input was peripheral blood. The receptors here all came from a woman aged 70 to 79 with COVID-19, enrolled during active disease.

The chain has TRBV11-1 and TRBJ1-1; tentative D call: TRBD1 (6 bases). The germline gives CDR1 SGHAT, CDR2 FQDESV (reference sequence). The CDR3 spans 16 residues. Trimming shortened V by 5 bases and J by 4 bases, and 20 bases separated the two germline ends. The CDR3 sequence is CASSARQGRGSTEAFF. CDR3 coding DNA: TGTGCCAGCAGCGCACGGCAGGGGAGGGGCAGCACTGAAGCTTTCTTT.

The rearrangement uses TRBV9 and TRBJ2-3, with 9 bases matching TRBD2. Looked up from germline, CDR1 is SGDLS and CDR2 is YYNGEE. This CDR3 is 15 amino acids long. V was clipped by 0 bases and J by 4 bases; unmatched bases: 3. CDR3 coding DNA: TGTGCCAGCAGCGTAGAGGGCGGGGGGGCAGATACGCAGTATTTT. Amino acids: CASSVEGGGADTQYF.

The chain joins TRBV29-1 to TRBJ1-4; D might be TRBD1 (5 bases). CDR1 is SQVTM, CDR2 ANQGSEA, per germline. Trimming shortened V by 4 bases and J by 7 bases, and 10 bases separated the two germline ends. The CDR3 has 12 residues. In nucleotides, the CDR3 is TGCAGCGTTGCGGGGGGTGCTGAAAAACTGTTTTTT. Translation: CSVAGGAEKLFF. Variable domain in full (rest from reference TRBV29-1 and TRBJ1-4): SAVISQKPSRDICQRGTSLTIQCQVDSQVTMMFWYRQQPGQSLTLIATANQGSEATYESGFVIDKFPISRPNLTFSTLTVSNMSPEDSSIYLCSVAGGAEKLFFGSGTQLSVL.

The chain couples TRBV5-5 to TRBJ2-1, with D possibly being TRBD1 (7 bases). The CDR3 covers 15 residues. Germline assignment: CDR1 SGHKS and CDR2 YYEKEE (reference sequence). V gave up 0 bases and J gave up 6 bases, with 13 bases separating them. DNA for the CDR3: TGTGCCAGCAGCTTGGGGACAGGAGGGAGCAATGAGCAGTTCTTC. It is translated as CASSLGTGGSNEQFF.

Only a few counts were recorded for this clone. The CDR3 DNA reads TGTGCCAGCAGCCAAGCCCACTTACAGGGCGGGTATGGCTACACCTTC. Translated: CASSQAHLQGGYGYTF. J is TRBJ1-2 and V is TRBV3-1 (or the pseudogene TRBV3-2); tentatively, D is TRBD1 (6 bases). There are 16 residues in the CDR3. Trimming pared 1 base from V and 5 bases from J, leaving 17 bases between. Germline V gene sequence: CDR1 LGHDT, CDR2 YNNKEL (reference sequence).

V gene TRBV5-1 combines with J gene TRBJ1-2; the D gene is possibly TRBD1 (6 bases). V was clipped by 4 bases and J by 4 bases, with 14 bases between them. This CDR3 is built from 14 residues. CDR1 is SGHRS and CDR2 is YFSETQ in the germline V gene. The DNA for the CDR3 is TGCGCCAGCAGCCGCGGGGGGGGCGGCTATGGCTACACCTTC. It is translated as CASSRGGGGYGYTF.